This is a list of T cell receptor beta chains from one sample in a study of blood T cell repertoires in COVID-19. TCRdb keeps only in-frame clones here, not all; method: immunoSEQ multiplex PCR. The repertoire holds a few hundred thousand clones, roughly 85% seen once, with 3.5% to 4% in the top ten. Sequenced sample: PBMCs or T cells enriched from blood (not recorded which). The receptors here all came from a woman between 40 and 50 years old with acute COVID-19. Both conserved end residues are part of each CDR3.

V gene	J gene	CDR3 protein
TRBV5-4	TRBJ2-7	CASSVWTGLAGNHEQYF
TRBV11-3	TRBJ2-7	CASTSFSSYEQYF
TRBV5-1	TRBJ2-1	CASFSGPNNEQFF
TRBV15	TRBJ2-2	CATSRDLVNVGGELFF
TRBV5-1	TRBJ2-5	CASSLLLETQYF
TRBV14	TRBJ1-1	CASSQERVNTEAFF
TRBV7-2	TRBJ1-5	CASSLIGPPGDNQPQHF
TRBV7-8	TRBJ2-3	CASSSPLSTDTQYF
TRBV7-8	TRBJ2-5	CASSLWTSGNTQETQYF
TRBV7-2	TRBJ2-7	CASSSLSGSAYTYSYEQYF
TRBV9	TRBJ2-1	CASSGAGGNNNEQFF
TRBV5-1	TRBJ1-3	CASSLQGVGSGNTIYF
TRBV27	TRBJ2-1	CASKPGLYYNEQFF
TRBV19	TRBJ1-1	CASRRTENAFF
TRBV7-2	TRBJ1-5	CASSEQQSSNQPQHF
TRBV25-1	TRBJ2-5	CASSEGRKETQYF
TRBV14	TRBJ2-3	CASSQDLGRSDTQYF
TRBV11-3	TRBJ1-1	CASSLQVNTEAFF
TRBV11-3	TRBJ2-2	CASSLGQENTGELFF
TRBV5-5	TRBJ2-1	CASSPGTGGYNEQFF
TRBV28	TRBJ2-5	CASGGTGAGEETQYF
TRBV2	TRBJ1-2	CASSQQGTGGYTF
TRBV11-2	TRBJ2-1	CASGANEQFF
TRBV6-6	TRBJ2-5	CASSYDPAGPKETQYF